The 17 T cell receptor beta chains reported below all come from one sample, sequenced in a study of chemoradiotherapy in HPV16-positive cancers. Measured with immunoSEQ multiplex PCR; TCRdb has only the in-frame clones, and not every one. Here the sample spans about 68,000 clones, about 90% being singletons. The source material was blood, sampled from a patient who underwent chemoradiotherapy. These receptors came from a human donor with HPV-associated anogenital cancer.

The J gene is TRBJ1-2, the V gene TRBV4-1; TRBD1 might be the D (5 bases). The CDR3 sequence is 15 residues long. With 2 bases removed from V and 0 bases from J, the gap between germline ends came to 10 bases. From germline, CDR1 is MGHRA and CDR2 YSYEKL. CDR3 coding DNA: TGCGCCAGCAGCCAATCTGACAGCACTAACTATGGCTACACCTTC. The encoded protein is CASSQSDSTNYGYTF.

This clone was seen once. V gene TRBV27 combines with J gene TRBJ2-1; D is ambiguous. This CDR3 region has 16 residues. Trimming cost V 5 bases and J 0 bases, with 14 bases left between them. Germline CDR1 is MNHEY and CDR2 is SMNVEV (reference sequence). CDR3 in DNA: TGTGCCAGCAGTCCTAGGATCGGAAGCTCCTACAATGAGCAGTTCTTC. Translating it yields CASSPRIGSSYNEQFF.

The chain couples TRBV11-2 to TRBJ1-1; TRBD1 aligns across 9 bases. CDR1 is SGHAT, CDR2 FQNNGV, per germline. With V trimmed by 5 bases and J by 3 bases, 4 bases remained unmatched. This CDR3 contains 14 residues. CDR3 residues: CASSPGQGHTEAFF. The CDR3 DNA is TGTGCCAGCAGCCCCGGACAGGGGCACACTGAAGCTTTCTTT.

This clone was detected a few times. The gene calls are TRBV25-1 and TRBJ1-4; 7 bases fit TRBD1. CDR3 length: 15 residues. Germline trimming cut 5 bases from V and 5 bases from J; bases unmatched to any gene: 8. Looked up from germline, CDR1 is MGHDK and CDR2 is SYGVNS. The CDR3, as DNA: TGTGCCAGCAGTCCGCTGGGGACAGAAAATGAAAAACTGTTTTTT. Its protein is CASSPLGTENEKLFF.

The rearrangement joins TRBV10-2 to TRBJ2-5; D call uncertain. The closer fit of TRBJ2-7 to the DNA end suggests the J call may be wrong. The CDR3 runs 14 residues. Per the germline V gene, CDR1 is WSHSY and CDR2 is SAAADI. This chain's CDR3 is CASTLLSSGYEQYF. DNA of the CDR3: TGCGCCAGCACTCTACTCTCTTCTGGCTACGAGCAGTACTTC.

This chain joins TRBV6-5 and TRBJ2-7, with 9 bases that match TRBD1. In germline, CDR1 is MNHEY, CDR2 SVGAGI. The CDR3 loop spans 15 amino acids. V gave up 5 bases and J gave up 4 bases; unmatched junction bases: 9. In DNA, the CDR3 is TGTGCCAGCAGTCGGTCGGGACAGGGAGCTTACGAGCAGTACTTC. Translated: CASSRSGQGAYEQYF.

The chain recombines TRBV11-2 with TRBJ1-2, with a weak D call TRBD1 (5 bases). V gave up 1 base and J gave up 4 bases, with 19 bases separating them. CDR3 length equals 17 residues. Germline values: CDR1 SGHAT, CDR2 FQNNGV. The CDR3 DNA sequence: TGTGCCAGCAGCTTAGCCCGAGGTCAGGGTAGGCTCTATGGCTACACCTTC. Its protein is CASSLARGQGRLYGYTF.

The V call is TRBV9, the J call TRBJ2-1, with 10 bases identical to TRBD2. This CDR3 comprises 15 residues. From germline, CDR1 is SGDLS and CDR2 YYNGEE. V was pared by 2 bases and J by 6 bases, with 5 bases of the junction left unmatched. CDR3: CASSVTSGMRNEQFF. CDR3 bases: TGTGCCAGCAGCGTTACTAGCGGGATGCGCAATGAGCAGTTCTTC.

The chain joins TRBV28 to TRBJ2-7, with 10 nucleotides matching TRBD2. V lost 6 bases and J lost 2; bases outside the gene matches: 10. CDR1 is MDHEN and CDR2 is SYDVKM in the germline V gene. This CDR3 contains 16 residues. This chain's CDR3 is CASRNWLAGDPYEQYF. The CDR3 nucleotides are TGTGCCAGCAGGAACTGGCTAGCGGGAGACCCCTACGAGCAGTACTTC. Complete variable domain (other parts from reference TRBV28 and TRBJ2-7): DVKVTQSSRYLVKRTGEKVFLECVQDMDHENMFWYRQDPGLGLRLIYFSYDVKMKEKGDIPEGYSVSREKKERFSLILESASTNQTSMYLCASRNWLAGDPYEQYFGPGTRLTVT.

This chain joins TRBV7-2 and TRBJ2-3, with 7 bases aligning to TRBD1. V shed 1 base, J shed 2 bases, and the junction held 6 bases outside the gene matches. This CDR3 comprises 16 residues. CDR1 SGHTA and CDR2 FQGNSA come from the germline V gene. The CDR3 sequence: CASSLDPDRYTDTQYF. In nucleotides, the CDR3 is TGTGCCAGCAGCTTAGACCCGGACAGGTACACAGATACGCAGTATTTT.

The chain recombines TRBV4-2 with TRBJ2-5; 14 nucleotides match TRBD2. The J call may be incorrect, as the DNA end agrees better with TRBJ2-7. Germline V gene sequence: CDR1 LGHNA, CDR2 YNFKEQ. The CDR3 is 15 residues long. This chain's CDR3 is CASSWGLAGEYEQYF. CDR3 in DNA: TGTGCCAGCAGCTGGGGACTAGCGGGGGAGTACGAGCAGTACTTC.

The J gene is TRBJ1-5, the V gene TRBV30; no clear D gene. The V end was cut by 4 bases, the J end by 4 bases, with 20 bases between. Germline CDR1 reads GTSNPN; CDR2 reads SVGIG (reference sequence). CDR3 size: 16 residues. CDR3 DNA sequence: TGTGCCTGGACCTACGAGGGTTCCCTCAGGAATCAGCCCCAGCATTTT. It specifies CAWTYEGSLRNQPQHF.

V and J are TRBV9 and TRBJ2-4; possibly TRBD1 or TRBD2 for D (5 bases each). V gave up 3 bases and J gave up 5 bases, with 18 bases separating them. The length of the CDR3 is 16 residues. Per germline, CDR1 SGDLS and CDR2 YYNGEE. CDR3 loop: CASSGRDGRVQNIQYF. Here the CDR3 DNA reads TGTGCCAGCAGCGGCCGGGACGGTCGAGTCCAAAACATTCAGTACTTC.

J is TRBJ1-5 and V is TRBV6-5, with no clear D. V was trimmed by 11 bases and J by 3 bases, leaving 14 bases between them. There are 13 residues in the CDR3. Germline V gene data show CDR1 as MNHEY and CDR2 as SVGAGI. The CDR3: CASKESLNQPQHF. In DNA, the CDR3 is TGTGCCTCCAAAGAGAGCCTCAATCAGCCCCAGCATTTT.

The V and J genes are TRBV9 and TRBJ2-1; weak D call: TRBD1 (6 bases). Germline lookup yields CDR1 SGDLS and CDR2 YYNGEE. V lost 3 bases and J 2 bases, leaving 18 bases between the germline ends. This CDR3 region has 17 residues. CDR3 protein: CASSDSRDRLAYNEQFF. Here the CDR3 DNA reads TGTGCCAGCAGCGATTCCCGTGACAGGTTGGCCTACAATGAGCAGTTCTTC.

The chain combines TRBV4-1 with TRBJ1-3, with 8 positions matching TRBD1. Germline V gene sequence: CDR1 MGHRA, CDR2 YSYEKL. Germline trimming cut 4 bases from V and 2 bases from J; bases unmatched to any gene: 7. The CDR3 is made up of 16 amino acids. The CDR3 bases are TGCGCCAGCAGCCTGGGACAGGCGTTAACTGGAAACACCATATATTTT. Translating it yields CASSLGQALTGNTIYF.

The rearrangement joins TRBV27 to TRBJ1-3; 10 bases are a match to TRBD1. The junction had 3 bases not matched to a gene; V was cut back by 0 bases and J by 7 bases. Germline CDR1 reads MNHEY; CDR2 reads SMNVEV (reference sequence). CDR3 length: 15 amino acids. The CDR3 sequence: CASSLSRTGGNTIYF. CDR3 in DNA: TGTGCCAGCAGTTTATCGCGGACAGGGGGGAACACCATATATTTT.